The rows below give T cell receptor beta chains drawn from one sample of a study of cytomegalovirus exposure and HLA in healthy donors. Sequenced by immunoSEQ multiplex PCR; TCRdb stores in-frame clones only, minus some. The sample yields some 75,000 clones, 78% seen once. The sequencing sample was made of PBMCs. The receptors come from a man between 18 and 35 years old in good health and CMV-seropositive. Both conserved end residues are part of each CDR3. Fields, in order: V gene, J gene, clone size, CDR3 protein. Size tells how often a clone was seen (once, few, many) or the class of an expanded clone, and some rows leave it out.

v_gene: TRBV11-3; j_gene: TRBJ2-1; abundance: .; CDR3aa: CASSARDYNEQFF
v_gene: TRBV6-5; j_gene: TRBJ1-1; abundance: .; CDR3aa: CASRGAGVVVAFF
v_gene: TRBV9; j_gene: TRBJ1-2; abundance: .; CDR3aa: CASSHGTEIGYTF
v_gene: TRBV7-7; j_gene: TRBJ2-3; abundance: once; CDR3aa: CASSFQGTDTQYF
v_gene: TRBV28; j_gene: TRBJ2-5; abundance: .; CDR3aa: CASFLETQYF
v_gene: TRBV7-2; j_gene: TRBJ2-7; abundance: few; CDR3aa: CASSRTAGNYEQYF
v_gene: TRBV6-5; j_gene: TRBJ2-5; abundance: .; CDR3aa: CASSLLDRYQETQYF
v_gene: TRBV7-9; j_gene: TRBJ1-5; abundance: .; CDR3aa: CASSEGTHRGNQPQHF
v_gene: TRBV25-1; j_gene: TRBJ1-1; abundance: .; CDR3aa: CASSEPGQNTEAFF
v_gene: TRBV28; j_gene: TRBJ1-5; abundance: .; CDR3aa: CASRTLGQGALIDQPQHF
v_gene: TRBV27; j_gene: TRBJ2-4; abundance: .; CDR3aa: CASGRGEGGIQYF
v_gene: TRBV29-1; j_gene: TRBJ2-5; abundance: .; CDR3aa: CSVVQGRETQYF
v_gene: TRBV21-1; j_gene: TRBJ1-1; abundance: once; CDR3aa: CASSKAPTGLGTEAFF
v_gene: TRBV9; j_gene: TRBJ2-1; abundance: .; CDR3aa: CASSPDYNEQFF
v_gene: TRBV19; j_gene: TRBJ2-7; abundance: .; CDR3aa: CASLGQGGYEQYF
v_gene: TRBV18; j_gene: TRBJ1-2; abundance: .; CDR3aa: CASSLTDRGYGYTF
v_gene: TRBV6-6; j_gene: TRBJ2-7; abundance: .; CDR3aa: CASSRGEAEQYF
v_gene: TRBV7-9; j_gene: TRBJ2-5; abundance: .; CDR3aa: CASSLSTEETQYF
v_gene: TRBV18; j_gene: TRBJ2-1; abundance: .; CDR3aa: CASSASGRPNEQFF
v_gene: TRBV6-4; j_gene: TRBJ2-3; abundance: .; CDR3aa: CASSAQRGDTQYF
v_gene: TRBV28; j_gene: TRBJ2-5; abundance: .; CDR3aa: CASSRSGRAETQYF
v_gene: TRBV25-1; j_gene: TRBJ1-5; abundance: .; CDR3aa: CASSPTQGRNNQPQHF
v_gene: TRBV28; j_gene: TRBJ2-7; abundance: .; CDR3aa: CASSLYSGRARREQYF
v_gene: TRBV4-1; j_gene: TRBJ2-7; abundance: .; CDR3aa: CASSQEWTSFSYEQYF
v_gene: TRBV5-4; j_gene: TRBJ2-3; abundance: .; CDR3aa: CASSFNTDTQYF
v_gene: TRBV9; j_gene: TRBJ1-5; abundance: .; CDR3aa: CASSVASHQPQHF
v_gene: TRBV10-3; j_gene: TRBJ2-7; abundance: .; CDR3aa: CAISDVNRAGGPNEQYF